The table lists the clone carrying this TCR beta chain with a count of one. What it recognizes is unknown. This record comes from a study of cytomegalovirus exposure and HLA in healthy donors. Overall study results and limits: Later on, an analysis showed TCR association rates differing by HLA locus, with DRB1 the most and HLA-C the fewest. It was confirmed in vitro that three of the CMV-associated chains were specific for CMV antigens.

The PCR contained 60 Vbeta and 13 Jbeta primers. Measured with immunoSEQ multiplex PCR; TCRdb has only the in-frame clones, and not every one. The repertoire includes about 61,000 clones, around 92% of them detected once, and 1.5% sits in the top ten. V lost 1 base, J lost 3 bases, and 7 bases stayed unmatched. Germline loops: CDR1 SGHTA, CDR2 FQGTGA. This CDR3 has 18 residues. Healthy bone marrow donors made up the cohort. This chain joins TRBV7-3 and TRBJ2-6; 9 bases are a match to TRBD2. Specimen: PBMCs. The clonotype was recovered from a man aged 25-45 years in good health and CMV-seropositive. DNA for the CDR3: TGTGCCAGCAGCTTAAAACTAGCGGGTGGCTTTGGGGCCAACGTCCTGACTTTC. It specifies CASSLKLAGGFGANVLTF. The variable domain in full, with the rest retrieved from reference TRBV7-3 and TRBJ2-6, is GAGVSQTPSNKVTEKGKYVELRCDPISGHTALYWYRQSLGQGPEFLIYFQGTGAADDSGLPNDRFFAVRPEGSVSTLKIQRTERGDSAVYLCASSLKLAGGFGANVLTFGAGSRLTVL.